The rows below give T cell receptor beta chains drawn from one sample of a study of identifying expanded T cells in peripheral blood. TCRdb keeps only in-frame clones here, not all; method: immunoSEQ multiplex PCR. The repertoire consists of approximately 94,000 clones, with over 75% occurring once and the leading ten covering less than 7%. Sequenced: blood. The receptors were gathered from a person between 18 and 75 years old in good health. Each CDR3 is given with its conserved first and last residue. The D gene is left open where the match is weak. Clone size, where shown, is once, few, many, or a class for clones that have expanded.

clone size: NA
D gene: TRBD1
V gene: TRBV14
J gene: TRBJ1-5
CDR3 protein: CASSPAQGTGGPGNQPQHF
CDR3 DNA: TGTGCCAGCAGCCCAGCCCAGGGGACAGGGGGCCCGGGGAATCAGCCCCAGCATTTT

clone size: NA
D gene: NA
V gene: TRBV9
J gene: TRBJ2-1
CDR3 protein: CASSVAGDMMYNEQFF
CDR3 DNA: TGTGCCAGCAGCGTAGCGGGAGACATGATGTACAATGAGCAGTTCTTC

clone size: NA
D gene: NA
V gene: TRBV5-1
J gene: TRBJ2-5
CDR3 protein: CASSLSGNVLQETQYF
CDR3 DNA: TGCGCCAGCAGCTTGTCGGGTAACGTACTCCAAGAGACCCAGTACTTC

clone size: NA
D gene: NA
V gene: TRBV7-2
J gene: TRBJ1-2
CDR3 protein: CASSQQINYGYTF
CDR3 DNA: TGTGCCAGCAGCCAACAGATTAACTATGGCTACACCTTC

clone size: NA
D gene: NA
V gene: TRBV6-1
J gene: TRBJ2-7
CDR3 protein: CASSDSAGKGYEQYF
CDR3 DNA: TGTGCCAGCAGTGACTCGGCAGGGAAGGGCTACGAGCAGTACTTC

clone size: NA
D gene: NA
V gene: TRBV30
J gene: TRBJ1-3
CDR3 protein: CAWSPTRGNTIYF
CDR3 DNA: TGTGCCTGGAGTCCGACCCGGGGAAACACCATATATTTT

clone size: NA
D gene: TRBD1
V gene: TRBV29-1
J gene: TRBJ1-1
CDR3 protein: CSVGQGWNTEAFF
CDR3 DNA: TGCAGCGTCGGACAGGGGTGGAACACTGAAGCTTTCTTT

clone size: NA
D gene: TRBD1
V gene: TRBV5-4
J gene: TRBJ2-7
CDR3 protein: CASSETGATYEQYF
CDR3 DNA: TGTGCCAGCAGCGAGACAGGGGCCACCTACGAGCAGTACTTC

clone size: NA
D gene: TRBD1
V gene: TRBV30
J gene: TRBJ1-2
CDR3 protein: CAWSVFGTAAAYTF
CDR3 DNA: TGTGCCTGGAGTGTATTTGGGACAGCGGCGGCCTACACCTTC

clone size: NA
D gene: NA
V gene: TRBV30
J gene: TRBJ1-3
CDR3 protein: CAWSTGSGNTIYF
CDR3 DNA: TGTGCCTGGAGTACAGGGTCAGGAAACACCATATATTTT

clone size: NA
D gene: TRBD2
V gene: TRBV11-2
J gene: TRBJ2-1
CDR3 protein: CASSPRYSAGEYNNEQFF
CDR3 DNA: TGTGCCAGCAGCCCAAGATATTCTGCGGGGGAATATAACAATGAGCAGTTCTTC

clone size: NA
D gene: NA
V gene: TRBV19
J gene: TRBJ2-2
CDR3 protein: CASSIQGYRTGELFF
CDR3 DNA: TGTGCCAGTAGTATTCAGGGGTATCGCACCGGGGAGCTGTTTTTT

clone size: NA
D gene: TRBD1
V gene: TRBV10-3
J gene: TRBJ2-6
CDR3 protein: CATQGRRGANVLTF
CDR3 DNA: TGTGCCACACAGGGGCGGAGAGGGGCCAACGTCCTGACTTTC

clone size: NA
D gene: NA
V gene: TRBV5-1
J gene: TRBJ1-3
CDR3 protein: CASSAGQPVPSSGNTIYF
CDR3 DNA: TGCGCCAGCAGCGCTGGCCAGCCTGTCCCCAGCTCTGGAAACACCATATATTTT

clone size: once
D gene: NA
V gene: TRBV7-3
J gene: TRBJ2-6
CDR3 protein: CASSPGRSSGANVLTF
CDR3 DNA: TGTGCCAGCAGCCCGGGACGGAGCTCTGGGGCCAACGTCCTGACTTTC

clone size: few
D gene: NA
V gene: TRBV27
J gene: TRBJ1-4
CDR3 protein: CASSLNGGGGEKLFF
CDR3 DNA: TGTGCCAGCAGTTTAAACGGGGGCGGTGGGGAAAAACTGTTTTTT

clone size: NA
D gene: NA
V gene: TRBV5-6
J gene: TRBJ1-1
CDR3 protein: CASSATAMNTEAFF
CDR3 DNA: TGTGCCAGCAGCGCGACAGCCATGAACACTGAAGCTTTCTTT

clone size: NA
D gene: NA
V gene: TRBV6-1
J gene: TRBJ2-7
CDR3 protein: CASSPGGTSAYEQYF
CDR3 DNA: TGTGCCAGCAGCCCAGGGGGGACATCAGCCTACGAGCAGTACTTC

clone size: once
D gene: TRBD2
V gene: TRBV5-1
J gene: TRBJ2-1
CDR3 protein: CASSEGLAGGSYNEQFF
CDR3 DNA: TGCGCCAGCAGCGAGGGACTAGCGGGAGGATCCTACAATGAGCAGTTCTTC

clone size: NA
D gene: TRBD2
V gene: TRBV7-6
J gene: TRBJ2-3
CDR3 protein: CASSPLAGGATDTQYF
CDR3 DNA: TGTGCCAGCAGCCCACTAGCGGGAGGGGCCACAGATACGCAGTATTTT

clone size: NA
D gene: NA
V gene: TRBV20-1
J gene: TRBJ2-3
CDR3 protein: CSCPGLNTQYF
CDR3 DNA: TGCAGCTGCCCCGGGTTGAATACGCAGTATTTT

clone size: NA
D gene: NA
V gene: TRBV29-1
J gene: TRBJ1-1
CDR3 protein: CSVEAGVYTEAFF
CDR3 DNA: TGCAGCGTTGAGGCTGGTGTGTACACTGAAGCTTTCTTT